Below, 27 T cell receptor beta chains from the same sample are listed, as sequenced in a study of control samples from healthy donors and cancer patients. Clones were sequenced by immunoSEQ multiplex PCR, and TCRdb holds only the in-frame ones, with some missing. Of around 86,000 clones detected, about 90% appear once; the ten largest clones hold under 2.5%. Source material: PBMCs. Receptor source: a woman between 55 and 75 years old with head and neck cancer.

The chain couples TRBV5-4 to TRBJ2-7, with a tentative D call TRBD2 (6 bases). Trimming took off 4 bases at V and 0 bases at J, with 11 bases between the two ends. Germline CDR1 and CDR2: SGHNT and YYREEE (reference sequence). The CDR3 is made up of 14 amino acids. In nucleotides, the CDR3 is TGTGCCAGCAGCCAAGCGGGTATCTCCTACGAGCAGTACTTC. This sequence encodes CASSQAGISYEQYF.

The V and J genes are TRBV2 and TRBJ1-2; D might be TRBD1 (5 bases). Looked up from germline, CDR1 is SNHLY and CDR2 is FYNNEI. This CDR3 region has 13 residues. Trimming pared 0 bases from V and 6 bases from J, leaving 8 bases between. The CDR3, as DNA: TGTGCCAGCAGTGAAGCCGGCAGGGATGGCTACACCTTC. Amino acid sequence: CASSEAGRDGYTF.

The table lists this clone with a count of one. V and J are TRBV5-5 and TRBJ2-1; 11 bases are a match to TRBD2. CDR3 size: 15 residues. The V segment lost 0 bases and the J segment 13 bases; nucleotides outside the gene matches: 9. Germline V gene data show CDR1 as SGHKS and CDR2 as YYEKEE (reference sequence). CDR3 protein: CASSLEPRLAGPQFF. The CDR3 nucleotides are TGTGCCAGCAGCTTGGAGCCCCGACTAGCGGGGCCTCAGTTCTTC.

This chain connects TRBV21-1 to TRBJ1-2. TRBV21-1 is assigned pseudogene status. CDR3 length equals 15 residues. The DNA of the CDR3 is TGTGCCAGCAGCAAAAATCGACTGCTCCCTTATGGCTACACCTTC. Protein: CASSKNRLLPYGYTF.

Only a few counts were recorded for this clone. V is TRBV9 and J is TRBJ2-1; 9 nucleotides match TRBD2. The CDR3 covers 16 residues. The germline V gene has CDR1 SGDLS and CDR2 YYNGEE. Unmatched junction bases numbered 14, after V lost 3 bases and J lost 10 bases. CDR3 in DNA: TGTGCCAGCAGCGCCCGACTAGCGGTACTATACGAAGAGCAGTTCTTC. This gives the protein CASSARLAVLYEEQFF. The entire variable domain, with the rest obtained from reference TRBV9 and TRBJ2-1, is as follows: DSGVTQTPKHLITATGQRVTLRCSPRSGDLSVYWYQQSLDQGLQFLIQYYNGEERAKGNILERFSAQQFPDLHSELNLSSLELGDSALYFCASSARLAVLYEEQFFGPGTRLTVL.

The V and J genes are TRBV11-2 and TRBJ2-1; tentatively, D is TRBD1 (6 bases). This CDR3 has 15 residues. Trimming took 3 bases from V and 0 from J, leaving 9 bases between them. Germline CDR1 is SGHAT and CDR2 is FQNNGV. Here the CDR3 reads CASSLQGPSYNEQFF. CDR3 DNA: TGTGCCAGCAGCTTGCAGGGGCCCTCCTACAATGAGCAGTTCTTC.

The chain couples TRBV29-1 to TRBJ2-1, with D perhaps TRBD1 or TRBD2 (5 bases each). In germline, CDR1 is SQVTM, CDR2 ANQGSEA. Between the trimmed V and J ends, which lost 4 bases and 0 bases, there was a span of 10 bases. CDR3 length: 14 residues. CDR3 in amino acids: CSVGKGSSYNEQFF. For the CDR3, the DNA is TGCAGCGTTGGGAAGGGGAGCTCCTACAATGAGCAGTTCTTC.

J is TRBJ1-1 and V is TRBV5-6; D is unresolved. The CDR3 spans 14 residues. Germline lookup yields CDR1 SGHDT and CDR2 YYEEEE. With 2 bases removed from V and 5 bases from J, the gap between germline ends came to 13 bases. The CDR3 bases are TGTGCCAGCAGCTTCGTCCCCAGAAGGACTGAAGCTTTCTTT. Amino acid sequence: CASSFVPRRTEAFF.

This clone was picked up one time. The chain employs TRBV15 and TRBJ1-1; a possible D gene is TRBD1 (6 bases). In germline, CDR1 is LNHNV, CDR2 YYDKDF (reference sequence). V lost 0 bases to trimming and J lost 11 bases, with 19 bases between them. The CDR3 loop spans 15 amino acids. CDR3 DNA: TGTGCCACCAGCAGAGATCTCGTGGGGGGCGTAGATGCTTTCTTT. Protein product: CATSRDLVGGVDAFF.

The chain combines TRBV12-3 or TRBV12-4 with TRBJ1-5; D is ambiguous. This CDR3 is built from 11 residues. Deletions cut 5 bases from V and 9 bases from J, with 8 bases between. The DNA for the CDR3 is TGTGCCAGCAGTCCGGGCGGGCCCCAGCATTTT. As protein: CASSPGGPQHF.

The genes are TRBV11-2 and TRBJ2-3; tentative D call: TRBD2 (6 bases). Trimming took off 2 bases at V and 6 bases at J, with 15 bases between the two ends. This CDR3 contains 15 residues. The germline V gene encodes CDR1 SGHAT and CDR2 FQNNGV. The CDR3 nucleotides are TGTGCCAGCAGCTTATTTGCCGCGCTAGCGGATACGCAGTATTTT. Translating gives CASSLFAALADTQYF.

This chain joins TRBV27 and TRBJ2-7; D is undetermined. Germline CDR1 is MNHEY and CDR2 is SMNVEV (reference sequence). The V and J ends lost 2 bases and 3 bases respectively, with 17 bases between them. CDR3 size: 16 residues. In DNA form, the CDR3 reads TGTGCCAGCAGTTTAACCTTTGGTGGGATTTACTACGAGCAGTACTTC. Translating it yields CASSLTFGGIYYEQYF.

Only a few counts were recorded for this clone. V usage is TRBV2 and J usage is TRBJ1-5; 7 bases line up with TRBD1. In germline, CDR1 is SNHLY, CDR2 FYNNEI. The J segment lost 10 bases and the V segment lost 6 bases, leaving 15 bases of the junction unmatched. The CDR3 has 15 amino acids. CDR3 bases: TGTGCCAGCAGGTCTACAGGGGCCGGGGAAATCCCCCAGCATTTT. Its translation is CASRSTGAGEIPQHF.

The V and J genes are TRBV19 and TRBJ2-3; 14 nucleotides align to TRBD2. CDR1 is LNHDA and CDR2 is SQIVND in the germline V gene (reference sequence). V dropped 4 bases and J dropped 4; count of bases not matched to a gene: 10. The length of the CDR3 is 18 residues. The CDR3 loop reads CASSTPGLAGEGADTQYF. CDR3 nucleotide sequence: TGTGCCAGTAGTACACCGGGACTAGCGGGAGAGGGTGCAGATACGCAGTATTTT. The full variable domain, with the rest looked up from reference TRBV19 and TRBJ2-3, is DGGITQSPKYLFRKEGQNVTLSCEQNLNHDAMYWYRQDPGQGLRLIYYSQIVNDFQKGDIAEGYSVSREKKESFPLTVTSAQKNPTAFYLCASSTPGLAGEGADTQYFGPGTRLTVL.

The chain employs TRBV28 and TRBJ1-5; D call uncertain. Trimming pared 5 bases from V and 2 bases from J, leaving 10 bases between. The CDR3 consists of 14 residues. Germline values: CDR1 MDHEN, CDR2 SYDVKM. The CDR3: CASSEGTGNQPQHF. For the CDR3, the DNA is TGTGCCAGCAGTGAGGGAACGGGCAATCAGCCCCAGCATTTT.

The V call is TRBV28, the J call TRBJ1-3; D might be TRBD1 (5 bases). The V and J ends lost 8 bases and 0 bases respectively, with 11 bases between them. Germline loops: CDR1 MDHEN, CDR2 SYDVKM. The CDR3 spans 14 residues. CDR3: CASLPGGSGNTIYF. DNA of the CDR3: TGTGCCAGCCTCCCGGGGGGCTCTGGAAACACCATATATTTT.

This clone was counted once. The rearrangement uses TRBV11-2 and TRBJ1-1; 7 nucleotides align to TRBD1. In germline, CDR1 is SGHAT, CDR2 FQNNGV. Germline trimming cut 3 bases from V and 10 bases from J; bases unmatched to any gene: 17. This CDR3 has 16 residues. CDR3 nucleotide sequence: TGTGCCAGCAGCTTGGGGGCCTGGGTACAGGGGATAAGAGCTTTCTTT. Protein sequence: CASSLGAWVQGIRAFF.

The gene calls are TRBV3-1 (or the pseudogene TRBV3-2) and TRBJ2-2; 11 bases align to TRBD1. V lost 4 bases and J lost 4; bases outside the gene matches: 5. The CDR3 totals 16 residues. CDR1 LGHDT and CDR2 YNNKEL come from the germline V gene (reference sequence). DNA for the CDR3: TGTGCCAGCAGCCGTCGGACAGGGGGCGCCACCGGGGAGCTGTTTTTT. This translates into CASSRRTGGATGELFF.

This chain connects TRBV7-6 to TRBJ2-7; a weak D match, TRBD1 (5 bases). This CDR3 has 14 residues. CDR1 and CDR2 (germline): SGHVS, FNYEAQ. Trimming removed 6 bases from V and 2 bases from J, with 14 bases in between. CDR3 amino acids: CASSREVGAYEQYF. As DNA, the CDR3 is TGTGCCAGCAGTCGAGAGGTAGGGGCCTACGAGCAGTACTTC.

This clone was counted only a few times. For the CDR3, the DNA is TGTGCCAGCAAAGACTATAATTCACCCCTCCACTTT. Its translation: CASKDYNSPLHF. This rearrangement joins TRBV6-5 to TRBJ1-6; D ambiguous. Germline V gene lookup returns CDR1 MNHEY and CDR2 SVGAGI. With 7 bases removed from V and 3 bases from J, the gap between germline ends came to 4 bases. There are 12 residues in the CDR3.

This sequence joins TRBV19 and TRBJ2-7; maybe TRBD1 (6 bases). Per germline, CDR1 LNHDA and CDR2 SQIVND (reference sequence). The CDR3 covers 14 residues. V lost 6 bases and J 3 bases, leaving 15 bases between the germline ends. The CDR3, as DNA: TGTGCCAGTAGAAATTCCCAGGGGAACTACGAGCAGTACTTC. It encodes CASRNSQGNYEQYF.

V and J are TRBV7-9 and TRBJ2-1; no reliable D call. V lost 2 bases, J lost 5 bases, and 10 bases lay in between. The CDR3 sequence is 14 residues long. From germline, CDR1 is SEHNR and CDR2 FQNEAQ (reference sequence). CDR3 in DNA: TGTGCCAGCAGCTTATGGGCTTCCGACAATGAGCAGTTCTTC. Translation gives CASSLWASDNEQFF.

The rearrangement links TRBV19 to TRBJ2-5; 10 positions match TRBD2. From germline, CDR1 is LNHDA and CDR2 SQIVND (reference sequence). With V trimmed by 1 base and J by 5 bases, 7 bases remained unmatched. CDR3 length: 16 amino acids. The CDR3 region is CASSIASGRAGETQYF. CDR3 nucleotide sequence: TGTGCCAGTAGTATAGCGAGCGGGAGGGCCGGGGAGACCCAGTACTTC.

The rearrangement uses TRBV3-1 (or the pseudogene TRBV3-2) and TRBJ1-5, with D perhaps TRBD1 (5 bases). The CDR3 is 15 amino acids. CDR1 is LGHDT, CDR2 YNNKEL, per germline (reference sequence). Trimming cost V 4 bases and J 7 bases, with 17 bases left between them. This CDR3 reads CASSPSPGGGQPQHF. CDR3 sequence (DNA): TGTGCCAGCAGCCCCAGTCCCGGTGGGGGGCAGCCCCAGCATTTT.

V gene TRBV6-5 combines with J gene TRBJ2-7; D remains unclear. Germline V gene sequence: CDR1 MNHEY, CDR2 SVGAGI. There are 14 residues in the CDR3. With 8 bases removed from V and 4 bases from J, the gap between germline ends came to 18 bases. CDR3 region: CASRNPNARYEQYF. The CDR3 nucleotides are TGTGCCAGCCGTAACCCCAACGCTCGATACGAGCAGTACTTC.

This clone was recorded a few times. This chain connects TRBV19 to TRBJ2-7; a weak D match, TRBD1 (6 bases). The CDR3 consists of 11 residues. Between the trimmed V and J ends, which lost 6 bases and 8 bases, there was a span of 11 bases. In germline, CDR1 is LNHDA, CDR2 SQIVND (reference sequence). The CDR3 region has the DNA TGTGCCAGTAGACACCGGGACAAGCAGTACTTC. As protein: CASRHRDKQYF.

The chain uses TRBV6-1 and TRBJ1-1, with D possibly TRBD1 on 5 matching bases. The CDR3 has 14 residues. Germline CDR1 MNHNS, CDR2 SASEGT. Deletions cut 1 base from V and 2 bases from J, with 8 bases between. CDR3 bases: TGTGCCAGCAGTGAAGGACAGTATAACACTGAAGCTTTCTTT. It encodes CASSEGQYNTEAFF.